Reported below is one TCR beta chain. The data were taken from a study of cytomegalovirus exposure and HLA in healthy donors. The study ran its PCR with 60 Vbeta and 13 Jbeta primers. The table came from immunoSEQ multiplex PCR; TCRdb's copy has only in-frame clones and leaves some out. The table has about 130,000 clones, about 85% seen once; the top ten hold about 1.8%. There are 14 residues in the CDR3. Germline values: CDR1 SNHLY, CDR2 FYNNEI. With 4 bases removed from V and 6 bases from J, the gap between germline ends came to 13 bases. This receptor was identified in a boy younger than 18 in good health and CMV-seronegative. Specimen: PBMCs. The chain uses TRBV2 and TRBJ1-3; TRBD1 might be the D (6 bases). CDR3 region: CASSVATGKNTIYF. For the CDR3, the DNA is TGTGCCAGCAGTGTCGCGACAGGAAAAAACACCATATATTTT. Full variable domain (remainder filled in from reference TRBV2 and TRBJ1-3): EPEVTQTPSHQVTQMGQEVILRCVPISNHLYFYWYRQILGQKVEFLVSFYNNEISEKSEIFDDQFSVERPDGSNFTLKIRSTKLEDSAMYFCASSVATGKNTIYFGEGSWLTVV.